This T cell receptor beta chain stems from a study of blood T cell repertoires in COVID-19. Study at large: PBMCs, B-cell-depleted T cells, or T cells provided the cDNA or gDNA that made up the material.

This table comes from immunoSEQ multiplex PCR, and its TCRdb copy is limited to in-frame clones, with some not included. The sample holds 100,000 to 150,000 clones; more than 70% are singletons and the top ten take about 1.2%. This CDR3 spans 14 amino acids. Trimming took off 6 bases at V and 1 base at J, with 12 bases between the two ends. Germline CDR1 is SGDLS and CDR2 is YYNGEE. This receptor was identified in a woman older than 75 with acute or convalescent COVID-19. Sequences were obtained from peripheral blood. The genes are TRBV9 and TRBJ2-3, with D possibly TRBD2 on 6 matching bases. CDR3 in amino acids: CASNREVGTDTQYF. The CDR3 DNA reads as TGTGCCAGCAATAGGGAGGTGGGCACAGATACGCAGTATTTT. Drawing the rest from reference TRBV9 and TRBJ2-3, the complete variable domain is DSGVTQTPKHLITATGQRVTLRCSPRSGDLSVYWYQQSLDQGLQFLIQYYNGEERAKGNILERFSAQQFPDLHSELNLSSLELGDSALYFCASNREVGTDTQYFGPGTRLTVL.